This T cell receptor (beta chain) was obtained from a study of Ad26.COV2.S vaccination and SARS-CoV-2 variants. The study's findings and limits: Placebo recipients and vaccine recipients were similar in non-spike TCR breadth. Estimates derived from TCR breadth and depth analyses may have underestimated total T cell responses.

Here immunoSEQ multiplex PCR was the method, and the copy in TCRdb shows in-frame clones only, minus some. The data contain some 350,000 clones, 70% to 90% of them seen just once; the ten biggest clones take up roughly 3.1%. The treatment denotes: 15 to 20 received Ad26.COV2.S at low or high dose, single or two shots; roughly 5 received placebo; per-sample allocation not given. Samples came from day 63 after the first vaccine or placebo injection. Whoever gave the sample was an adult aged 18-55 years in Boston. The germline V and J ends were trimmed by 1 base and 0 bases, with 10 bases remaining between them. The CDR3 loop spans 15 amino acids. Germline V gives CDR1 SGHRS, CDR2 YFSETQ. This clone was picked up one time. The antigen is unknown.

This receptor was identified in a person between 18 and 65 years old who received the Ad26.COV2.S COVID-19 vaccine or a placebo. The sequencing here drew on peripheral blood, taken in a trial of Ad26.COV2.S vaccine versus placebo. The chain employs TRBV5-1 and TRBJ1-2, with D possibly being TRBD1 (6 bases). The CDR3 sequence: CASSLQGQPNYGYTF. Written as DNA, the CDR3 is TGCGCCAGCAGCTTGCAAGGACAGCCTAACTATGGCTACACCTTC.